Following are 8 T cell receptor beta chains from one sample sequenced in a study of cytomegalovirus exposure and HLA in healthy donors. With 60 Vbeta and 13 Jbeta primers, the PCR was carried out. Sequencing was performed with immunoSEQ multiplex PCR; in TCRdb, only in-frame clones are kept and a portion is missing. Here the sample spans about 170,000 clones, about four fifths being singletons. The material sequenced was PBMCs. The receptors were sampled from a male donor in good health and CMV-seronegative.

The J gene is TRBJ2-7, the V gene TRBV27, with a possible D match to TRBD2 (6 bases). V lost 3 bases, J lost 2 bases, and 20 bases lay in between. Germline V gene data show CDR1 as MNHEY and CDR2 as SMNVEV (reference sequence). This CDR3 region has 17 residues. CDR3 sequence reads: CASSFGTFRPTTYEQYF. CDR3 nucleotides: TGTGCCAGCAGTTTCGGGACTTTCCGGCCTACGACCTACGAGCAGTACTTC.

The J gene is TRBJ1-1, the V gene TRBV14; maybe TRBD1 (5 bases). V was shortened by 4 bases and J by 1 base, with 16 bases between the two germline ends. Germline V CDR1 and CDR2: SGHDN, FVKESK. CDR3 length: 16 amino acids. In nucleotides, the CDR3 is TGTGCCAGCAGCCTACGTGGAGGGGCGGGGAACACTGAAGCTTTCTTT. This sequence encodes CASSLRGGAGNTEAFF.

The gene calls are TRBV7-9 and TRBJ2-2; 11 bases map to TRBD1. V was pared by 5 bases and J by 3 bases, with 2 bases of the junction left unmatched. Germline values: CDR1 SEHNR, CDR2 FQNEAQ (reference sequence). This CDR3 has 15 residues. CDR3 sequence (DNA): TGTGCCAGCAGCAGGACAGGGGGCTACACCGGGGAGCTGTTTTTT. Translated: CASSRTGGYTGELFF. The variable domain in full, completed from reference TRBV7-9 and TRBJ2-2, reads DTGVSQNPRHKITKRGQNVTFRCDPISEHNRLYWYRQTLGQGPEFLTYFQNEAQLEKSRLLSDRFSAERPKGSFSTLEIQRTEQGDSAMYLCASSRTGGYTGELFFGEGSRLTVL.

This sequence joins TRBV19 and TRBJ2-7; 9 positions match TRBD2. Trimming at V came to 6 bases and at J to 6 bases, leaving 9 bases not matched to a gene. Per germline, CDR1 LNHDA and CDR2 SQIVND (reference sequence). This CDR3 region has 14 residues. The CDR3 coding sequence is TGTGCCAGTAGCTGGTCTAGCGGGACATCCGAGCAGTACTTC. It codes for CASSWSSGTSEQYF.

The gene calls are TRBV6-5 and TRBJ2-3; 7 bases match TRBD2. This CDR3 spans 14 amino acids. The germline V gene encodes CDR1 MNHEY and CDR2 SVGAGI. V gave up 6 bases and J gave up 2 bases; unmatched junction bases: 5. CDR3 residues: CASSPGTNTDTQYF. For the CDR3, the DNA is TGTGCCAGCAGCCCCGGGACTAACACAGATACGCAGTATTTT.

The J gene is TRBJ2-2, the V gene TRBV5-4; 13 bases line up with TRBD2. CDR1 and CDR2 from the germline V gene are SGHNT and YYREEE (reference sequence). This CDR3 is 17 amino acids long. The V segment lost 6 bases and the J segment 4 bases; nucleotides outside the gene matches: 9. The DNA for the CDR3 is TGTGCCAGCACATTGGGGGGACTAGCGGGACCCACCGGGGAGCTGTTTTTT. Translating gives CASTLGGLAGPTGELFF.

The chain recombines TRBV2 with TRBJ2-3; 10 nucleotides agree with TRBD2. CDR1 and CDR2 (germline): SNHLY, FYNNEI. The CDR3 runs to 15 residues. V shed 4 bases and J 4 bases; nucleotides not matched to a gene: 5. The CDR3 nucleotides are TGTGCCAGCAGTGGCCGAGCGGGGGGGGCAGATACGCAGTATTTT. Translated: CASSGRAGGADTQYF.

The CDR3 DNA reads TGTGCCAGCAGTTCCCGGGGGGGACGTTCGAACACCGGGGAGCTGTTTTTT. It translates to CASSSRGGRSNTGELFF. The chain links TRBV28 to TRBJ2-2; the match to TRBD2 covers 8 bases. V shed 4 bases, J shed 0 bases, and the junction held 7 bases outside the gene matches. The CDR3 has 17 residues. Germline CDR1 is MDHEN and CDR2 is SYDVKM.